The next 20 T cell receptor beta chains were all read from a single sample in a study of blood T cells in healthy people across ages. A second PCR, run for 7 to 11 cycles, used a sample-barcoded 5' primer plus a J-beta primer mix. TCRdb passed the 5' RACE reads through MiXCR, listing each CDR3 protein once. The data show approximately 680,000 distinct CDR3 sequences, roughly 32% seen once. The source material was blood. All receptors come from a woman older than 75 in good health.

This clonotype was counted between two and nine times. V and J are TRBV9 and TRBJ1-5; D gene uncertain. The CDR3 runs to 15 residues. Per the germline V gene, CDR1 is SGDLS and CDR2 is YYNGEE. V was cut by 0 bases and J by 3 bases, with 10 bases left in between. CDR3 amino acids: CASSVGFAYNQPQHF. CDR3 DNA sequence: TGTGCCAGCAGCGTAGGATTTGCCTACAATCAGCCCCAGCATTTT.

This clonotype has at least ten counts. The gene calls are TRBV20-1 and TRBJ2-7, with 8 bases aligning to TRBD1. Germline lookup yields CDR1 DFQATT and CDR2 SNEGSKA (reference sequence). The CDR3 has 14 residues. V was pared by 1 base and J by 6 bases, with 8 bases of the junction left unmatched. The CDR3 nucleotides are TGCAGTGCTAGAGCCCGTGGACAGGGTGGCGAGCAGTACTTC. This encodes CSARARGQGGEQYF.

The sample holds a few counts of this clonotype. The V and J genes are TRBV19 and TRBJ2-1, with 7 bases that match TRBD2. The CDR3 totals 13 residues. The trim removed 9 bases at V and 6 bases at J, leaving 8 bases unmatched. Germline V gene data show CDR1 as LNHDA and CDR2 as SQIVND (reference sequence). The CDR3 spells CASALGGVNEQFF. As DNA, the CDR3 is TGTGCCAGCGCCCTTGGGGGGGTCAATGAGCAGTTCTTC.

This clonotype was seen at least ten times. CDR3 residues: CASSLIPGQGASEQYF. In DNA form, the CDR3 reads TGTGCCAGCAGCTTAATCCCCGGACAGGGGGCGAGCGAGCAGTACTTC. The rearrangement links TRBV7-2 to TRBJ2-7; 11 positions match TRBD1. CDR1 and CDR2 from the germline V gene are SGHTA and FQGNSA. The J segment lost 6 bases and the V segment lost 2 bases, leaving 9 bases of the junction unmatched. The CDR3 is 16 amino acids. Full variable domain (remainder filled in from reference TRBV7-2 and TRBJ2-7): GAGVSQSPSNKVTEKGKDVELRCDPISGHTALYWYRQSLGQGLEFLIYFQGNSAPDKSGLPSDRFSAERTGGSVSTLTIQRTQQEDSAVYLCASSLIPGQGASEQYFGPGTRLTVT.

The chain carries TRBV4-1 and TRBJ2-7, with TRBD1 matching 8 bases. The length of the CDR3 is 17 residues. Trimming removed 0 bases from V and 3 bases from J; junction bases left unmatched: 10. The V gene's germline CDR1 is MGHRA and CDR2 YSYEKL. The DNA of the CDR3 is TGCGCCAGCAGCCAAGAGTTAGTTGGACAGGGATTCTACGAGCAGTACTTC. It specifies CASSQELVGQGFYEQYF.

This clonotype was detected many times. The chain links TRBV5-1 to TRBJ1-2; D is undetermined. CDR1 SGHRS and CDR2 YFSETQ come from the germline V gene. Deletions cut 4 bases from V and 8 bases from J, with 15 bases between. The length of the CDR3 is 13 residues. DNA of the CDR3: TGCGCCAGCAGCCAGTCTCCCATGGAGGGCTACACCTTC. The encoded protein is CASSQSPMEGYTF. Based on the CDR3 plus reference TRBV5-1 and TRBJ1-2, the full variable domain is KAGVTQTPRYLIKTRGQQVTLSCSPISGHRSVSWYQQTPGQGLQFLFEYFSETQRNKGNFPGRFSGRQFSNSRSEMNVSTLELGDSALYLCASSQSPMEGYTFGSGTRLTVV.

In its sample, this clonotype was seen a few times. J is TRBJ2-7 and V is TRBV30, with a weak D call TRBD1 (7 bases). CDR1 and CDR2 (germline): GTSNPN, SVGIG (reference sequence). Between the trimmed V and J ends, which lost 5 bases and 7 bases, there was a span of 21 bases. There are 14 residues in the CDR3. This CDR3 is CAWEQGGGLREQYF. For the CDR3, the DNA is TGTGCCTGGGAGCAGGGGGGCGGCCTAAGGGAGCAGTACTTC.

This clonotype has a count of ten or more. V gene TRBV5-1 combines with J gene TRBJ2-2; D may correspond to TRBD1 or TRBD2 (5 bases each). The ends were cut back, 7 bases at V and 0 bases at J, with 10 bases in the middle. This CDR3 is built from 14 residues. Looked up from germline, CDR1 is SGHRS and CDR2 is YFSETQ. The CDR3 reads CASSQEANTGELFF. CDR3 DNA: TGCGCCAGCTCACAGGAGGCGAACACCGGGGAGCTGTTTTTT.

The CDR3 nucleotides are TGTGCCAGCAGCAGACGGCCCGGGACTAGCGGGGGGGCAATCAAAGATACGCAGTATTTT. Protein sequence: CASSRRPGTSGGAIKDTQYF. The chain combines TRBV5-6 with TRBJ2-3; TRBD2 aligns across 16 bases. Losses at the gene ends were 4 bases for V and 5 bases for J; bases not matched to a gene: 16. The CDR3 sequence is 20 residues long. CDR1 is SGHDT, CDR2 YYEEEE, per germline.

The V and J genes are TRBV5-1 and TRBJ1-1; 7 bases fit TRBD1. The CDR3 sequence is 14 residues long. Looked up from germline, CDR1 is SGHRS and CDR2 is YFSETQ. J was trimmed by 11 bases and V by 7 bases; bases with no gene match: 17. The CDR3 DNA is TGCGCCAGCGCCCTCTCAGGGGGTCGTCTTGGGGCTTTCTTT. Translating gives CASALSGGRLGAFF.

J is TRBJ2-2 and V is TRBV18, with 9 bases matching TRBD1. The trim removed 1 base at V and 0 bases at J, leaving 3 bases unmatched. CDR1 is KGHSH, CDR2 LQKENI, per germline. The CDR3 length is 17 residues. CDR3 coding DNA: TGTGCCAGCTCACCACTCCGGACAGGGGCGAACACCGGGGAGCTGTTTTTT. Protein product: CASSPLRTGANTGELFF.

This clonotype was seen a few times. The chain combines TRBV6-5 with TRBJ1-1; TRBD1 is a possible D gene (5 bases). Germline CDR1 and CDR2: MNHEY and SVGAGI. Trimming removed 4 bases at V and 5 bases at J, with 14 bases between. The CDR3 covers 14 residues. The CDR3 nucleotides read TGTGCCAGCAGTTTGGACCCCCGGGGGACTGAAGCTTTCTTT. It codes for CASSLDPRGTEAFF.

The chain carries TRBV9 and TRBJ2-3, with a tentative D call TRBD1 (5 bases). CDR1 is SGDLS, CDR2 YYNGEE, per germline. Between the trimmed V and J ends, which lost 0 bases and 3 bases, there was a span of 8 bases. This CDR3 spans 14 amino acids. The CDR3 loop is CASSVDQGTDTQYF. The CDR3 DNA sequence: TGTGCCAGCAGCGTAGATCAGGGAACAGATACGCAGTATTTT.

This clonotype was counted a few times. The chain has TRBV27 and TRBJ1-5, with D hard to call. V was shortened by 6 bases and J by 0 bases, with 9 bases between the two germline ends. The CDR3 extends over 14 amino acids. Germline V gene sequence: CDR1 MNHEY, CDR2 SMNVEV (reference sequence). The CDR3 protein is CASSPSYSNQPQHF. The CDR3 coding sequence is TGTGCCAGCAGCCCTAGTTATAGCAATCAGCCCCAGCATTTT.

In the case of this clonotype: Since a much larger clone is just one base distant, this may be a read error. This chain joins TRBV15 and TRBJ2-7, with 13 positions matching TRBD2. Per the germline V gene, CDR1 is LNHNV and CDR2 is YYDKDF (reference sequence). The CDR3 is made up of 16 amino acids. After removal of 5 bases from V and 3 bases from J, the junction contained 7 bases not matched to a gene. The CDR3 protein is CATSHLTSGGCYEQYF. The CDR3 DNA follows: TGTGCCACCAGCCATCTGACTAGCGGGGGGTGCTACGAGCAGTACTTC.

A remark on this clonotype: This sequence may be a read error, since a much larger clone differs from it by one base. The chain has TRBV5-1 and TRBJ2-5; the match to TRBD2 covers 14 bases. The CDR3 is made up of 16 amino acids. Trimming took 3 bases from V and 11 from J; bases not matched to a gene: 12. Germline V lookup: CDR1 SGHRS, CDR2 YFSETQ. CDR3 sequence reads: CASSSQTSGGANEQYF. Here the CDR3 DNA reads TGCGCCAGCAGCTCCCAGACTAGCGGGGGGGCCAATGAGCAGTACTTC.

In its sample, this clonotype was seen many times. The CDR3 loop is CASTLGQGVLEQYF. In DNA, the CDR3 is TGTGCCAGCACCCTAGGACAGGGGGTCCTCGAGCAGTACTTC. The chain employs TRBV6-1 and TRBJ2-7; 10 bases agree with TRBD1. V shed 7 bases and J 6 bases; nucleotides not matched to a gene: 9. In germline, CDR1 is MNHNS, CDR2 SASEGT. The CDR3 is made up of 14 amino acids.

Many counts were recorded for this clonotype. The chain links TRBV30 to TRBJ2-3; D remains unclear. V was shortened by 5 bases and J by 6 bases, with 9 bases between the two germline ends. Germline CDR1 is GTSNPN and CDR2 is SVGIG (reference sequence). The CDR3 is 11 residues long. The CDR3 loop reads CAWSAADTQYF. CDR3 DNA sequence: TGTGCCTGGTCCGCAGCGGATACGCAGTATTTT.

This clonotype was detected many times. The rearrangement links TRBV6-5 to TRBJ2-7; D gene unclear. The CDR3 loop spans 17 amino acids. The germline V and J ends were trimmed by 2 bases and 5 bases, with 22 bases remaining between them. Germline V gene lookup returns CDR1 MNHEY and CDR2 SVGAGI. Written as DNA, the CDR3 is TGTGCCAGCAGTTACAGTTCGTGGGGAACTACCCCCAACGAGCAGTACTTC. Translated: CASSYSSWGTTPNEQYF.

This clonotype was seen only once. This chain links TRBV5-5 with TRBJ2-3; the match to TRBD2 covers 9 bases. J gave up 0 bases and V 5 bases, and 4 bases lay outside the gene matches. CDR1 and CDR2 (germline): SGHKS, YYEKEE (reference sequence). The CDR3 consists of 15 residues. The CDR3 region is CASRVLAGSTDTQYF. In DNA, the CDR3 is TGTGCCAGCAGGGTGCTAGCGGGAAGCACAGATACGCAGTATTTT.